The rows below give T cell receptor beta chains drawn from one sample of a study of T cell responses to AZD1222 COVID-19 vaccine. Assay: immunoSEQ multiplex PCR; the TCRdb copy retains only in-frame clones and omits some. Of about 160,000 clones listed, approximately 89% are singletons. The specimen was peripheral blood, collected on day 0 of AZD1222 vaccination. The receptors were gathered from an adult in good health. Both conserved end residues are part of each CDR3. Fields, in order: V gene, J gene, CDR3 protein.

V: TRBV23-1
J: TRBJ2-3
CDR3: CAGGQGADTQYF

V: TRBV9
J: TRBJ2-5
CDR3: CASSAGLALGETQYF

V: TRBV28
J: TRBJ1-1
CDR3: CASSLGTLNTEAFF

V: TRBV27
J: TRBJ1-1
CDR3: CASSPQGYGEAFF

V: TRBV11-2
J: TRBJ2-1
CDR3: CASSLDTRLLVAGMNEQFF

V: TRBV6-5
J: TRBJ2-7
CDR3: CASSLTGTHEQYF

V: TRBV11-1
J: TRBJ1-3
CDR3: CASSEMISGNTIYF

V: TRBV5-5
J: TRBJ1-1
CDR3: CASSLEQHTEAFF

V: TRBV4-1
J: TRBJ1-1
CDR3: CASSHLIPGQGPPLNTEAFF

V: TRBV7-6
J: TRBJ2-1
CDR3: CASSSEAGGPSEQFF